These T cell receptor beta chains were read from a single sample in a study of blood T cell repertoires in COVID-19. This table comes from immunoSEQ multiplex PCR, and its TCRdb copy is limited to in-frame clones, with some not included. Of about 59,000 clones in the sample, more than 65% were seen once. Sequenced: peripheral blood. These TCRs come from a woman aged 70-85 years with acute or convalescent COVID-19. The CDR3 runs from the conserved cysteine through the conserved F or W. Fields, in order: V gene, CDR3 protein.

TRBV27 | CASSRLAGGHNRNEQFF
TRBV4-1 | CASSQPGDPAESNYGYTF
TRBV6-1 | CASSDGDRGLNTEAFF
TRBV7-9 | CASSGTGIRGANVLTF
TRBV2 | CASRASGGPTDTQYF
TRBV28 | CASSSRSGQSRNYGYTF
TRBV19 | CASSQGQVGTQYF
TRBV19 | CASSIASGNYGYTF
TRBV3-1/TRBV3-2 | CASSRTLAGVTDTQYF
TRBV24-1 | CATSDPLDRGGETQYF
TRBV11-2 | CASSRRDKSEVQFF